This T cell receptor (beta chain) was found in a study of graft-versus-host responses after intestinal transplantation. A remark on this clone: The antigen remains undetermined.

Overall study findings and caveats: GvH clones occurred in recipient marrow; some first appeared in ileum or blood.

The CDR3 runs to 16 residues. Germline CDR1 SNHLY, CDR2 FYNNEI. With 4 bases clipped from V and 9 bases from J, the junction kept 9 bases outside the gene matches. The data were produced by immunoSEQ multiplex PCR, yet TCRdb's version contains in-frame clones alone and is incomplete. Found here are around 96,000 clones, 92% of them singletons; the top ten hold roughly 0.17%. This chain connects TRBV2 to TRBJ1-6; 10 bases map to TRBD1. The specimen comprised unstimulated CD4+ T cells sorted from spleen or lymph node cells, sampled before intestinal transplant. The clonotype was recovered from a human donor who received an intestinal transplant. In DNA form, the CDR3 reads TGTGCCAGCAGTGGACAGGGGGCCCATGTGCGTTCACCCCTCCACTTT. It specifies CASSGQGAHVRSPLHF.